The 15 T cell receptor beta chains listed next were all sequenced from one sample in a study of T-cell reconstitution after alpha-beta-depleted transplantation in children. Unique molecular identifiers tagged the TCRbeta library. MiXCR, run by TCRdb on the PCR reads, gives a single entry per CDR3 protein. Of 70,000 or so distinct CDR3 sequences in the sample, under 13% are singletons; the top ten hold 13%. The sequences come from PBMCs, collected before TCRalphabeta/CD19-depleted stem cell transplant. The source of these receptors is a boy younger than 18 with acute myeloid leukemia, due to receive a stem cell transplant.

This clonotype was counted many times. The chain links TRBV5-1 to TRBJ2-7, with D tentatively TRBD2 (5 bases). Germline lookup yields CDR1 SGHRS and CDR2 YFSETQ. Trimming left V 7 bases short and J 7 bases short, with 15 bases between. The CDR3 covers 12 residues. CDR3 nucleotide sequence: TGCGCCAGCGGGAGAGGCACTCTAGAGCAGTACTTC. Translating gives CASGRGTLEQYF. The full variable domain, with the rest looked up from reference TRBV5-1 and TRBJ2-7, is KAGVTQTPRYLIKTRGQQVTLSCSPISGHRSVSWYQQTPGQGLQFLFEYFSETQRNKGNFPGRFSGRQFSNSRSEMNVSTLELGDSALYLCASGRGTLEQYFGPGTRLTVT.

This clonotype showed up just a few times. The genes are TRBV10-2 and TRBJ2-2, with D uncertain. Germline loops: CDR1 WSHSY, CDR2 SAAADI. The CDR3 has 14 amino acids. V shed 6 bases and J shed 0 bases, with 8 bases lying between them. The chain's CDR3 is CASRAPPNTGELFF. The CDR3 nucleotides are TGCGCCAGCAGGGCACCCCCGAACACCGGGGAGCTGTTTTTT.

The sample holds a few counts of this clonotype. The chain is built from TRBV10-3 and TRBJ2-6, with D perhaps TRBD2 (6 bases). Germline V lookup: CDR1 ENHRY, CDR2 SYGVKD. CDR3 length: 17 residues. Deletions cut 4 bases from V and 2 bases from J, with 15 bases between. CDR3 nucleotide sequence: TGTGCCATCAGTGCCTTCGGGGGAACGGCTGGGGCCAACGTCCTGACTTTC. Its protein is CAISAFGGTAGANVLTF.

This clonotype was observed many times. V is TRBV5-1 and J is TRBJ2-5; 8 bases are a match to TRBD1. Germline CDR1 SGHRS, CDR2 YFSETQ. With V trimmed by 2 bases and J by 10 bases, 13 bases remained unmatched. The CDR3 sequence is 15 residues long. In DNA form, the CDR3 reads TGCGCCAGCAGCTTTTGGGACAGGCCCAACGGGGACCAGTACTTC. It yields the protein CASSFWDRPNGDQYF.

The sample holds many counts of this clonotype. The V and J genes are TRBV7-8 and TRBJ2-1, with D possibly TRBD2 on 6 matching bases. The CDR3 covers 16 residues. V lost 3 bases, J lost 7 bases, and 19 bases lay in between. CDR1 and CDR2 from the germline V gene are SGHVS and FQNEAQ. CDR3 in amino acids: CASSLEVGGILNEQFF. In nucleotides, the CDR3 is TGTGCCAGCAGCTTGGAAGTAGGCGGGATTTTAAATGAGCAGTTCTTC.

The rearrangement uses TRBV30 and TRBJ2-1; TRBD2 matches 9 bases. The CDR3 runs 15 residues. Germline CDR1 GTSNPN, CDR2 SVGIG (reference sequence). J lost 7 bases, V lost 3 bases, and 10 bases had no gene match. CDR3 amino acids: CAWRYLAGVRNEQFF. The CDR3 DNA reads TGTGCCTGGAGGTACTTAGCGGGAGTTAGGAATGAGCAGTTCTTC.

Comments on this clonotype: At one end, the junction sequence differs from germline, possibly due to a read error. The chain links TRBV7-1 to TRBJ2-1, with D perhaps TRBD1 or TRBD2 (5 bases each). TRBV7-1 is flagged as an ORF with uncertain function. The CDR3 runs to 20 residues. CDR3 in DNA: TGTGCCATCAGCTCCAATCTCCTAGGGGATACGATTACGGGGTACAATGAGCAGTTCTTC. Amino acids: CAISSNLLGDTITGYNEQFF.

This clonotype was counted ten times or more. This chain connects TRBV10-3 to TRBJ2-5, with TRBD2 matching 7 bases. The CDR3 loop spans 13 amino acids. Germline loops: CDR1 ENHRY, CDR2 SYGVKD. V shed 3 bases and J 5 bases; nucleotides not matched to a gene: 3. The CDR3 region is CAISDGGWETQYF. The CDR3 bases are TGTGCCATCAGTGACGGGGGGTGGGAGACCCAGTACTTC.

This clonotype was found many times. This chain uses TRBV12-3 or TRBV12-4 with TRBJ1-5; possible D gene TRBD1, 6 bases. CDR3 length: 15 amino acids. V dropped 4 bases and J dropped 5 bases, with 15 bases sitting between them. This CDR3 is CASSSGTRAHQPQHF. The CDR3 nucleotides read TGTGCCAGCAGTTCGGGGACACGGGCGCATCAGCCCCAGCATTTT.

The V and J genes are TRBV12-3 or TRBV12-4 and TRBJ2-4; 9 bases are shared with TRBD2. This CDR3 has 18 amino acids. The V segment lost 5 bases and the J segment 2 bases; nucleotides outside the gene matches: 13. The CDR3 DNA sequence: TGTGCCAGCAGTCCTCTAGAGGGCCTAGCGGGATCCAAAAACATTCAGTACTTC. Amino acids: CASSPLEGLAGSKNIQYF.

Comment on this clonotype: Compared with germline, one end of the junction differs, possibly owing to a read error. The chain joins TRBV3-1 to TRBJ2-1, with TRBD2 matching 11 bases. CDR1 and CDR2 from the germline V gene are LGHDT and YNNKEL (reference sequence). CDR3 size: 19 residues. CDR3 sequence: CTSSSTSGSLGSSYNEQFF. CDR3 DNA sequence: TGTACCAGCAGCTCCACTAGCGGGAGCTTGGGGAGCTCCTACAATGAGCAGTTCTTC.

Of note for this clonotype: A single base separates this from a much larger clone, so it may be a read error. J is TRBJ1-2 and V is TRBV20-1; D possibly corresponds to TRBD1 (5 bases). The V gene's germline CDR1 is DFQATT and CDR2 SNEGSKA (reference sequence). CDR3 length: 17 amino acids. CDR3 in amino acids: CCASRYPAGIPSGGYTF. CDR3 bases: TGCTGTGCTAGTAGGTATCCGGCAGGGATTCCGTCCGGTGGCTACACCTTC.

In this sample, this clonotype turned up many times. V and J are TRBV7-2 and TRBJ1-2; D is perhaps TRBD1 (6 bases). This CDR3 contains 13 residues. CDR1 is SGHTA, CDR2 FQGNSA, per germline. Trimming removed 4 bases from V and 7 bases from J, with 13 bases in between. The chain's CDR3 is CASSYRDGGGYTF. The CDR3 DNA follows: TGTGCCAGCAGCTACAGGGATGGAGGTGGCTACACCTTC.

With regard to this clonotype: A much bigger clone sits one base away, suggesting this may be a read error. The conserved final phenylalanine or tryptophan is absent from the CDR3, which likely points to a read error. This chain joins TRBV5-1 and TRBJ1-2; perhaps TRBD1 as D (6 bases). Germline V CDR1 and CDR2: SGHRS, YFSETQ. V was shortened by 4 bases and J by 2 bases, with 9 bases between the two germline ends. The CDR3 spans 13 residues. The CDR3 sequence is CASSPDRNYGYTS. CDR3 nucleotides: TGCGCCAGCAGCCCGGACAGAAACTATGGCTACACCTCC.

On this clonotype itself: Germline is not matched at one junction end, which may reflect a read error. This sequence joins TRBV12-3 or TRBV12-4 and TRBJ1-2; 7 bases map to TRBD1. This CDR3 spans 15 amino acids. The CDR3 DNA is TGTGCCAGCAGTCCCGAACAGGGGAGGACGCGTGGCGACACCTTC. It specifies CASSPEQGRTRGDTF.